A selection of T cell receptor beta chains follows, all from one sample in a study of blood T cell repertoires in COVID-19. Clones were sequenced by immunoSEQ multiplex PCR, and TCRdb holds only the in-frame ones, with some missing. The data hold around 94,000 clones, with about 90% observed a single time. Source material: peripheral blood. These receptor sequences come from a woman aged 45-65 years with COVID-19, enrolled during active disease. The CDR3 runs from the conserved cysteine through the conserved F or W. A D gene is named only where the DNA matches it firmly. Clone size is given for some rows only: seen once, a few or many times, or a class if the clone is expanded.

v_call: TRBV9
clone_size: -
d_call: -
j_call: TRBJ2-7
cdr3_aa: CASSVDPGTSYEQYF
cdr3_nt: TGTGCCAGCAGCGTAGACCCTGGGACTTCCTACGAGCAGTACTTC

v_call: TRBV27
clone_size: -
d_call: TRBD1
j_call: TRBJ1-2
cdr3_aa: CASSMGTGVSNYGYTF
cdr3_nt: TGTGCCAGCAGCATGGGGACAGGGGTAAGCAACTATGGCTACACCTTC

v_call: TRBV12-2
clone_size: -
d_call: -
j_call: TRBJ1-3
cdr3_aa: CASRNPDGQGKQNTIYF
cdr3_nt: TGTGCAAGTCGTAACCCCGACGGACAGGGGAAACAAAACACCATATATTTT

v_call: TRBV12-3/TRBV12-4
clone_size: -
d_call: -
j_call: TRBJ2-1
cdr3_aa: CASSLGGYEQFF
cdr3_nt: TGTGCCAGCAGTTTAGGAGGATATGAGCAGTTCTTC

v_call: TRBV5-1
clone_size: -
d_call: TRBD1
j_call: TRBJ1-3
cdr3_aa: CASRTTGGNTIYF
cdr3_nt: TGCGCCAGCAGGACTACAGGGGGGAACACCATATATTTT

v_call: TRBV5-1
clone_size: -
d_call: TRBD2
j_call: TRBJ2-1
cdr3_aa: CASSPLAGEYNEQFF
cdr3_nt: TGCGCCAGCAGCCCTCTAGCGGGGGAGTACAATGAGCAGTTCTTC

v_call: TRBV28
clone_size: -
d_call: -
j_call: TRBJ1-6
cdr3_aa: CASSLSRLDSPLHF
cdr3_nt: TGTGCCAGCAGTTTAAGCAGGCTTGATTCACCCCTCCACTTT

v_call: TRBV4-3
clone_size: -
d_call: TRBD2
j_call: TRBJ2-2
cdr3_aa: CASSQVKKAGGNGELFF
cdr3_nt: TGCGCCAGCAGCCAAGTCAAAAAGGCGGGGGGCAACGGGGAGCTGTTTTTT

v_call: TRBV10-3
clone_size: -
d_call: TRBD2
j_call: TRBJ2-3
cdr3_aa: CAIGPGLAGGPSTDTQYF
cdr3_nt: TGTGCCATCGGACCGGGACTAGCGGGGGGGCCCAGCACAGATACGCAGTATTTT

v_call: TRBV6-5
clone_size: -
d_call: -
j_call: TRBJ1-4
cdr3_aa: CASGEETGEKLFF
cdr3_nt: TGTGCCAGCGGGGAGGAAACAGGTGAAAAACTGTTTTTT

v_call: TRBV24-1
clone_size: -
d_call: TRBD2
j_call: TRBJ2-1
cdr3_aa: CATSDTGTSANEQFF
cdr3_nt: TGTGCCACCAGTGATACCGGGACTAGCGCCAATGAGCAGTTCTTC

v_call: TRBV9
clone_size: -
d_call: TRBD1
j_call: TRBJ1-2
cdr3_aa: CASSTWKGQGYGYTF
cdr3_nt: TGTGCCAGCAGCACTTGGAAGGGACAGGGGTATGGCTACACCTTC

v_call: TRBV11-2
clone_size: once
d_call: TRBD1
j_call: TRBJ2-1
cdr3_aa: CASSSYRGPNEQFF
cdr3_nt: TGTGCCAGCAGCTCGTACAGGGGACCCAATGAGCAGTTCTTC

v_call: TRBV5-1
clone_size: -
d_call: TRBD1
j_call: TRBJ1-1
cdr3_aa: CASSLVTGGTEAFF
cdr3_nt: TGCGCCAGCAGCTTGGTGACAGGGGGCACTGAAGCTTTCTTT

v_call: TRBV5-1
clone_size: -
d_call: -
j_call: TRBJ2-5
cdr3_aa: CASSADPGETQYF
cdr3_nt: TGCGCCAGCAGCGCGGACCCGGGGGAGACCCAGTACTTC

v_call: TRBV7-3
clone_size: once
d_call: -
j_call: TRBJ2-1
cdr3_aa: CASSFVEGNEQFF
cdr3_nt: TGTGCCAGCAGCTTTGTGGAGGGCAATGAGCAGTTCTTC

v_call: TRBV10-1
clone_size: once
d_call: -
j_call: TRBJ1-5
cdr3_aa: CASSLASSNQPQHF
cdr3_nt: TGCGCCAGCAGTTTGGCCAGTAGCAATCAGCCCCAGCATTTT

v_call: TRBV6-4
clone_size: few
d_call: TRBD2
j_call: TRBJ2-3
cdr3_aa: CASSETSGGVDTQYF
cdr3_nt: TGTGCCAGCAGTGAAACTAGCGGGGGAGTAGATACGCAGTATTTT

v_call: TRBV4-1
clone_size: -
d_call: TRBD1
j_call: TRBJ1-5
cdr3_aa: CASSQAWTGNRPQHF
cdr3_nt: TGCGCCAGCAGCCAGGCTTGGACAGGGAATCGTCCCCAGCATTTT

v_call: TRBV29-1
clone_size: -
d_call: -
j_call: TRBJ2-7
cdr3_aa: CSAATTRGHEQYF
cdr3_nt: TGCAGCGCCGCGACCACCAGGGGCCACGAGCAGTACTTC

v_call: TRBV9
clone_size: -
d_call: TRBD1
j_call: TRBJ2-7
cdr3_aa: CASSPQQGADYEQYF
cdr3_nt: TGTGCCAGCAGCCCTCAACAGGGGGCCGACTACGAGCAGTACTTC

v_call: TRBV6-1
clone_size: -
d_call: -
j_call: TRBJ1-1
cdr3_aa: CASSEFRAFF
cdr3_nt: TGTGCCAGCAGTGAGTTTCGGGCTTTCTTT

v_call: TRBV19
clone_size: -
d_call: TRBD1
j_call: TRBJ1-5
cdr3_aa: CASAGQGGNQPQHF
cdr3_nt: TGTGCCAGCGCGGGGCAGGGGGGAAATCAGCCCCAGCATTTT

v_call: TRBV27
clone_size: -
d_call: TRBD1
j_call: TRBJ2-7
cdr3_aa: CASSFGTGVSREQYF
cdr3_nt: TGTGCCAGCAGTTTCGGGACAGGGGTATCGCGCGAGCAGTACTTC

v_call: TRBV5-1
clone_size: -
d_call: TRBD1
j_call: TRBJ2-7
cdr3_aa: CASSLEQGAFYEQYF
cdr3_nt: TGCGCCAGCAGCCTGGAACAGGGGGCGTTTTACGAGCAGTACTTC

v_call: TRBV18
clone_size: -
d_call: -
j_call: TRBJ1-6
cdr3_aa: CASSPNERGDLHF
cdr3_nt: TGTGCCAGCTCACCAAACGAGCGGGGCGACCTCCACTTT

v_call: TRBV27
clone_size: -
d_call: -
j_call: TRBJ2-5
cdr3_aa: CASSFAKKETQYF
cdr3_nt: TGTGCCAGCAGTTTTGCTAAGAAAGAGACCCAGTACTTC

v_call: TRBV6-2/TRBV6-3
clone_size: -
d_call: TRBD1
j_call: TRBJ2-7
cdr3_aa: CASSYSQTGEEQYF
cdr3_nt: TGTGCCAGCAGTTACTCCCAGACAGGGGAAGAGCAGTACTTC

v_call: TRBV5-4
clone_size: few
d_call: TRBD1
j_call: TRBJ2-7
cdr3_aa: CASSRDRSTYEQYF
cdr3_nt: TGTGCCAGCAGCCGGGACAGGTCAACCTACGAGCAGTACTTC

v_call: TRBV10-3
clone_size: -
d_call: TRBD1
j_call: TRBJ1-1
cdr3_aa: CANSGTANTEAFF
cdr3_nt: TGTGCCAACTCAGGGACAGCGAACACTGAAGCTTTCTTT

v_call: TRBV11-3
clone_size: -
d_call: TRBD1
j_call: TRBJ2-3
cdr3_aa: CASSLVGRGQSDTQYF
cdr3_nt: TGTGCCAGCAGCTTAGTTGGCAGGGGGCAGTCAGATACGCAGTATTTT

v_call: TRBV5-1
clone_size: -
d_call: -
j_call: TRBJ1-2
cdr3_aa: CASSPEGRDGSYTF
cdr3_nt: TGCGCCAGCAGCCCTGAAGGCAGGGATGGTAGCTACACCTTC

v_call: TRBV13
clone_size: -
d_call: TRBD1
j_call: TRBJ1-1
cdr3_aa: CASSTRGGADTEAFF
cdr3_nt: TGTGCCAGCAGCACGAGAGGGGGCGCGGACACTGAAGCTTTCTTT

v_call: TRBV27
clone_size: -
d_call: TRBD1
j_call: TRBJ2-5
cdr3_aa: CASSLGTGGETQYF
cdr3_nt: TGTGCCAGCAGTCTCGGGACAGGTGGAGAGACCCAGTACTTC

v_call: TRBV19
clone_size: -
d_call: TRBD1
j_call: TRBJ1-1
cdr3_aa: CASNWDRGPTEAFF
cdr3_nt: TGTGCCAGTAACTGGGACAGGGGGCCAACTGAAGCTTTCTTT

v_call: TRBV5-4
clone_size: -
d_call: -
j_call: TRBJ1-2
cdr3_aa: CASSLWGRTVASYGYTF
cdr3_nt: TGTGCCAGCAGCTTGTGGGGGCGTACCGTGGCCTCCTATGGCTACACCTTC

v_call: TRBV6-5
clone_size: few
d_call: -
j_call: TRBJ2-2
cdr3_aa: CATSFGELFF
cdr3_nt: TGTGCCACCTCGTTCGGGGAGCTGTTTTTT

v_call: TRBV7-3
clone_size: once
d_call: -
j_call: TRBJ2-1
cdr3_aa: CASSPLLDSSYNEQFF
cdr3_nt: TGTGCCAGCAGCCCCCTACTAGATTCATCCTACAATGAGCAGTTCTTC

v_call: TRBV18
clone_size: -
d_call: -
j_call: TRBJ1-4
cdr3_aa: CASSRTGPTNEKLFF
cdr3_nt: TGTGCCAGCTCACGTACAGGTCCAACTAATGAAAAACTGTTTTTT

v_call: TRBV19
clone_size: -
d_call: -
j_call: TRBJ2-3
cdr3_aa: CASSLKGSFAPDTQYF
cdr3_nt: TGTGCCAGTAGCCTCAAAGGGAGCTTCGCCCCAGATACGCAGTATTTT

v_call: TRBV21-1
clone_size: -
d_call: -
j_call: TRBJ2-7
cdr3_aa: CASRAGTRGF
cdr3_nt: TGTGCCAGCAGGGCGGGGACCCGGGGGTTC

v_call: TRBV9
clone_size: -
d_call: -
j_call: TRBJ1-2
cdr3_aa: CASSGQIPTF
cdr3_nt: TGTGCCAGCAGCGGACAGATTCCCACCTTC

v_call: TRBV11-3
clone_size: -
d_call: TRBD2
j_call: TRBJ2-1
cdr3_aa: CASSSLAGANEQFF
cdr3_nt: TGTGCCAGCAGCTCTCTAGCGGGGGCGAATGAGCAGTTCTTC

v_call: TRBV12-3/TRBV12-4
clone_size: -
d_call: -
j_call: TRBJ1-1
cdr3_aa: CASSLEGLGAFF
cdr3_nt: TGTGCCAGCAGTTTAGAGGGGTTGGGAGCTTTCTTT

v_call: TRBV28
clone_size: -
d_call: -
j_call: TRBJ2-7
cdr3_aa: CASSLRVTGLGSSYEQYF
cdr3_nt: TGTGCCAGCAGTTTAAGGGTTACAGGTCTCGGGAGCTCCTACGAGCAGTACTTC

v_call: TRBV3-1/TRBV3-2
clone_size: -
d_call: TRBD1
j_call: TRBJ1-4
cdr3_aa: CASSQTGGKEKLFF
cdr3_nt: TGTGCCAGCAGCCAAACAGGGGGCAAGGAAAAACTGTTTTTT

v_call: TRBV6-4
clone_size: -
d_call: TRBD2
j_call: TRBJ2-7
cdr3_aa: CASRASGGYEQYF
cdr3_nt: TGTGCCAGCAGAGCTAGCGGGGGTTACGAGCAGTACTTC

v_call: TRBV5-1
clone_size: -
d_call: TRBD1
j_call: TRBJ2-1
cdr3_aa: CASSPGTGGFGEQFF
cdr3_nt: TGCGCCAGCAGCCCCGGGACAGGGGGCTTCGGTGAGCAGTTCTTC

v_call: TRBV19
clone_size: -
d_call: -
j_call: TRBJ1-5
cdr3_aa: CASSTVSNQPQHF
cdr3_nt: TGTGCCAGTAGCACAGTTAGCAATCAGCCCCAGCATTTT

v_call: TRBV30
clone_size: once
d_call: -
j_call: TRBJ1-1
cdr3_aa: CAWKPRPGHTEAFF
cdr3_nt: TGTGCCTGGAAACCGCGGCCAGGGCACACTGAAGCTTTCTTT

v_call: TRBV30
clone_size: -
d_call: TRBD1
j_call: TRBJ1-1
cdr3_aa: CAWSESLTGEVNTEAFF
cdr3_nt: TGTGCCTGGAGTGAATCCCTAACAGGGGAAGTGAACACTGAAGCTTTCTTT

v_call: TRBV7-6
clone_size: -
d_call: TRBD2
j_call: TRBJ2-3
cdr3_aa: CASSPSGGAADTQYF
cdr3_nt: TGTGCCAGCAGCCCCAGCGGGGGGGCGGCAGATACGCAGTATTTT

v_call: TRBV5-1
clone_size: -
d_call: -
j_call: TRBJ1-5
cdr3_aa: CASSHTGNQPQHF
cdr3_nt: TGCGCCAGCAGCCACACAGGGAATCAGCCCCAGCATTTT

v_call: TRBV13
clone_size: -
d_call: TRBD1
j_call: TRBJ2-1
cdr3_aa: CASSPQGDVSYNEQFF
cdr3_nt: TGTGCCAGCAGCCCACAGGGGGACGTATCCTACAATGAGCAGTTCTTC

v_call: TRBV27
clone_size: once
d_call: -
j_call: TRBJ2-3
cdr3_aa: CATLPMGGATDTQYF
cdr3_nt: TGTGCCACCCTCCCCATGGGGGGGGCCACAGATACGCAGTATTTT

v_call: TRBV18
clone_size: -
d_call: -
j_call: TRBJ2-5
cdr3_aa: CASSPGVQETQYF
cdr3_nt: TGTGCCAGCTCACCCGGGGTACAAGAGACCCAGTACTTC

v_call: TRBV5-8
clone_size: -
d_call: -
j_call: TRBJ1-5
cdr3_aa: CASSVGYVQVVQPQHF
cdr3_nt: TGTGCCAGCAGCGTAGGATATGTACAGGTCGTTCAGCCCCAGCATTTT

v_call: TRBV6-1
clone_size: -
d_call: TRBD2
j_call: TRBJ2-1
cdr3_aa: CASSEQGLAGGTYNEQFF
cdr3_nt: TGTGCCAGCAGTGAACAGGGACTAGCGGGGGGGACCTACAATGAGCAGTTCTTC

v_call: TRBV6-2/TRBV6-3
clone_size: few
d_call: -
j_call: TRBJ1-2
cdr3_aa: CASSPQWEYGYTF
cdr3_nt: TGTGCCAGCAGTCCCCAGTGGGAGTATGGCTACACCTTC